The text below deals with one T cell receptor (beta chain). The antigen this receptor binds is unknown. No base qualities exist here, and no much larger clone lies one base off it. The library was made by 5' RACE. The sequencer was an Illumina HiSeq 2500. A second PCR of about 6 to 12 cycles was performed with a sample-barcoded 5' primer and a J-beta primer mix. A unique molecular identifier was introduced onto each TCR beta cDNA molecule by a template-switch 5' adaptor carrying 12 random nucleotides. Each sample yielded at least 3 million CDR3-containing paired-end reads. All of the RNA was converted into first-strand cDNA using the Mint cDNA synthesis kit, with a TRBC-specific oligonucleotide serving as the primer. Following uracil-DNA glycosylase treatment, all cDNA underwent a first 18-cycle PCR with the universal primers M1SS and BC2_uni_R. From the authors' description of their analysis: For normalization, 1 million high-quality reads were randomly selected from each sample, with every read carrying a distinct molecular identifier. Instead of being binned into consensus sequences, reads with shared molecular identifiers were discarded. MiTCR, with a Q25 quality threshold and the strictest error-elimination algorithm, was used for CDR3 identification, clonotype clustering and error correction. A nonparametric unseen species model with Euler transformation was used to estimate a lower bound on total TCR beta diversity. TCRdb reanalyzed the raw reads on its own, using fastp at Q25 for trimming and MiXCR for clone calling, and kept in-frame beta chains. Every CDR3 protein is listed once, alongside the most common genes and DNA of its rows. The V and J calls, along with clone size, are taken from TCRdb and not from the paper's own processing. The sample records roughly 1,500,000 distinct CDR3 sequences, 42% of which are singletons. The top ten clones comprise around 8% of the sample.

This sample stems from a study of blood T cells in healthy people across ages (dated by TCRdb to the mid-2010s). Regarding the research as a whole: In model experiments, template switching captured roughly one uniquely barcoded TCR beta cDNA molecule for every two T cells. For two donors (one aged 18 to 29 and one aged 80 or older), the study analyzed two additional independent replicas of 1 million unique cDNA reads from the same blood draw. Four age groups were formed from the donors: young (average roughly 15 years), middle-aged (more than 35), aged (about 62) and long-lived (82). Age-related changes in TCR beta repertoire diversity were measured in the study by deep sequencing normalized with unique cDNA molecular identifiers. Donors of different ages were randomly distributed across sequencing lanes to avoid experimental bias.

General findings and caveats noted by the study authors: The percentage of naive T cells measured by flow cytometry correlated strongly with observed TCR beta diversity. Conclusive comparison of naive and antigen-experienced compartments was prevented by the profiling of bulk unsorted PBMCs. Because the CMV infection status of the donors was unknown, age-related changes in expanded clonotypes may potentially have been confounded. Compared with the aged group, the long-lived group had more naive CD4+ T cells, fewer expanded clones and increased TCR diversity, suggesting age selection. Estimates of total diversity based on one million sequenced T cells were considered lower bounds and underestimates. Observed TCR beta diversity per million T cells fell roughly linearly with age, and a significant reduction was already apparent by age about 43.

V is trimmed back by 5 bases and J by 2 bases, and the junction contains 3 bases that no gene match accounts for. The cysteine opens and the phenylalanine closes a CDR3 of 14 amino acids. The CDR3 DNA has 42 bases and is translated from base 1. CDR1 and CDR2 are read off the germline V gene (reference sequence) as DFQATT and SNEGSKA. Systemically healthy Caucasian individuals from Russia, 35 to 40 in total and aged about 6 to 100 years, were included as donors. Each donor gave ten milliliters of peripheral blood, drawn into EDTA-treated Vacutainer tubes. Ficoll-Paque density-gradient centrifugation was used to isolate PBMCs, with at least 7 million per sample. Total RNA, at least 5.5 micrograms per sample, was extracted from PBMCs with Trizol reagent. The percentages of naive CD45RAhigh/CD27high T cells were determined by flow cytometry on a PBMC aliquot from every donor.

Material: blood. In this chain, TRBV20-1 is recombined with TRBJ2-1, with 10 bases in between that match TRBD2. The receptor was derived from a young woman in good health. The CDR3 sequence is CSADSGRTYNEQFF. At the DNA level, the sequence is TGCAGTGCTGATAGCGGGAGGACCTACAATGAGCAGTTCTTC.